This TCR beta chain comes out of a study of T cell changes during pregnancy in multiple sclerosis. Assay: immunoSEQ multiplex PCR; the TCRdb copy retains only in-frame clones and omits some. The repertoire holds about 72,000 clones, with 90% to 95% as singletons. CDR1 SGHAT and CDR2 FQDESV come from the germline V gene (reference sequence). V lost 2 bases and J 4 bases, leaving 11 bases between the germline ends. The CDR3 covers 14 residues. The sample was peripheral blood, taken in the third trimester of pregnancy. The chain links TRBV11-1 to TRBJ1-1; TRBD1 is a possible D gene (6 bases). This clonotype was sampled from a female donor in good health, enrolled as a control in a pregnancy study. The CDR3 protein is CASSLRRGITEAFF. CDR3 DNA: TGTGCCAGCAGCTTACGTAGGGGGATCACTGAAGCTTTCTTT.